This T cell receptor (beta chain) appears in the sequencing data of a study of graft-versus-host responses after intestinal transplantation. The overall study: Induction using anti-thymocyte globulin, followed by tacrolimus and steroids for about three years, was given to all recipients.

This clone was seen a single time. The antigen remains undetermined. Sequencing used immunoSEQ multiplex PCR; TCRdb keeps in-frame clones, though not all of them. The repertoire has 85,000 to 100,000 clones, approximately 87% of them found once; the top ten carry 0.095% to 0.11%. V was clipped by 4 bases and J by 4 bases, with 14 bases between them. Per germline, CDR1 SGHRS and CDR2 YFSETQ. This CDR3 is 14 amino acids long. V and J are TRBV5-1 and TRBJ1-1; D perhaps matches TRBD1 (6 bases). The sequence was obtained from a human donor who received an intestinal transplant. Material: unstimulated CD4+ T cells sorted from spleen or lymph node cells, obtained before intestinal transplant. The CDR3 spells CASSAQGGSTEAFF. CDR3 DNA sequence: TGCGCCAGCAGCGCACAGGGAGGGAGCACTGAAGCTTTCTTT. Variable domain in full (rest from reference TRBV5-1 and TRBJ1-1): KAGVTQTPRYLIKTRGQQVTLSCSPISGHRSVSWYQQTPGQGLQFLFEYFSETQRNKGNFPGRFSGRQFSNSRSEMNVSTLELGDSALYLCASSAQGGSTEAFFGQGTRLTVV.